The entry below describes one T cell receptor (beta chain). The record originates from a study of response to subunit inactivated influenza vaccine. TCRdb re-called the RT-PCR reads through MiXCR, storing one row per CDR3 protein. The sample has some 800,000 distinct CDR3 sequences; less than 25% are singletons. The specimen was PBMCs from blood, collected 4 to 6 days after vaccination. The clonotype was recovered from a man over 45 who received an inactivated influenza vaccine.

This chain's CDR3 is CASTEGGLSYEQYF. In nucleotides, the CDR3 is TGTGCCAGCACCGAGGGGGGATTAAGCTACGAGCAGTACTTC. The chain has TRBV6-1 and TRBJ2-7; D might be TRBD1 or TRBD2, each matching 6 bases. The CDR3 contains 14 residues. Trimming took off 7 bases at V and 3 bases at J, with 16 bases between the two ends. Germline lookup yields CDR1 MNHNS and CDR2 SASEGT.